These 3 T cell receptor beta chains were sequenced from one sample in a study of blood T cells in healthy people across ages. Combining a sample-barcoded 5' primer with a J-beta primer mix, a second PCR ran for roughly 7 to 11 cycles. TCRdb analysed the 5' RACE reads with MiXCR anew, one entry per CDR3 protein. The table has roughly 1,100,000 distinct CDR3 sequences, 25% seen once. These data were also filed under a second study, of T cells of mothers and their children.

Material for sequencing was blood. These TCRs come from a girl between 2 and 10 years old in good health.

This rearrangement joins TRBV28 to TRBJ2-1; TRBD2 aligns across 7 bases. This CDR3 spans 16 amino acids. V gave up 4 bases and J gave up 8 bases; unmatched junction bases: 14. In germline, CDR1 is MDHEN, CDR2 SYDVKM. The CDR3 is CASSSRLAIDPDEQFF. The CDR3 nucleotides read TGTGCCAGCAGTTCCCGACTAGCCATAGATCCGGATGAGCAGTTCTTC.

A note on this clonotype: Given the absence of the conserved phenylalanine or tryptophan at the CDR3 end, a read error is likely. Because the CDR3's place on the DNA is in doubt, the DNA is left out and the CDR3 is given as listed by TCRdb. The V call is TRBV7-8, the J call TRBJ2-7. The length of the CDR3 is 14 amino acids, counting both ends. Germline loops: CDR1 SGHVS, CDR2 FQNEAQ. The CDR3 reads CASSLNAKAYERYL.

This sequence joins TRBV6-2 or TRBV6-3 and TRBJ2-3; 7 bases agree with TRBD1. Germline trimming cut 5 bases from V and 2 bases from J; bases unmatched to any gene: 13. The germline CDR1 and CDR2 sequences are MNHEY and SVGEGT. CDR3 size: 17 residues. The CDR3 protein is CASSPITLTGDTDTQYF. The CDR3 bases are TGTGCCAGCAGTCCAATTACCCTCACAGGGGACACAGATACGCAGTATTTT.